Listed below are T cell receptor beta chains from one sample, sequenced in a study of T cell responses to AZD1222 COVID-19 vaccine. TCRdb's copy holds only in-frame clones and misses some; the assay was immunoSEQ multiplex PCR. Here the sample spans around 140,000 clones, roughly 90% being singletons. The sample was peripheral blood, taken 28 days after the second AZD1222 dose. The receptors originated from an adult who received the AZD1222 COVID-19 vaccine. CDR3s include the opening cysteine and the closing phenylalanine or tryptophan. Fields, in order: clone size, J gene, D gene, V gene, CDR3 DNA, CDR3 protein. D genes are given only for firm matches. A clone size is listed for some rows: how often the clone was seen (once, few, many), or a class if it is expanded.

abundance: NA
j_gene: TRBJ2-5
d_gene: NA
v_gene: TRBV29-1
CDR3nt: TGCAGCGTCAAGGGAGTTGGGGAGACCCAGTACTTC
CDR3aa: CSVKGVGETQYF

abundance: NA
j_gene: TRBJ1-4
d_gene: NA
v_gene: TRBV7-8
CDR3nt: TGTGCCAGCAGCCCCACACAGGGAGCAAATGAAAAACTGTTTTTT
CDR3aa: CASSPTQGANEKLFF

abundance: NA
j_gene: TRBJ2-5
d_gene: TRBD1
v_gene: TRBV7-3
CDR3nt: TGTGCCAGCAGCTTAACCGGGACAGGGGGCTTAGAGACCCAGTACTTC
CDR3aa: CASSLTGTGGLETQYF

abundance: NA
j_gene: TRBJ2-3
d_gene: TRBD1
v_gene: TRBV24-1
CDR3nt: TGTGCCACCAGTGAGGCGGGACAGGGGCCAGATACGCAGTATTTT
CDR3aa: CATSEAGQGPDTQYF

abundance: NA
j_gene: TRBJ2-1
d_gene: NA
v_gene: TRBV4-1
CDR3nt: TGCGCCAGCAGCCAAGATTGGGCTAGGTGGCAGTTCTTC
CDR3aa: CASSQDWARWQFF

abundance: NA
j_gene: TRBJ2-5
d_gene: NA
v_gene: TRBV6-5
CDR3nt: TGTGCCAGCAGCCTCGGAATTTGGAACCAAGAGACCCAGTACTTC
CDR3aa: CASSLGIWNQETQYF

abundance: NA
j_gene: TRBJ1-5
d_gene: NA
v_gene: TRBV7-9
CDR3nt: TGTGCCAGCAGCTCGAAGACAGATTATAGCAATCAGCCCCAGCATTTT
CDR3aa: CASSSKTDYSNQPQHF

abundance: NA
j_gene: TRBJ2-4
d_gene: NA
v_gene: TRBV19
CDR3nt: TGTGCCAGTAACGCGCAACTAGCCAAAAACATTCAGTACTTC
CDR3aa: CASNAQLAKNIQYF

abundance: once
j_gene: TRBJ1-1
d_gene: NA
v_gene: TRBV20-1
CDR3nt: TGCAGTGCTAGTGAGGGCGGCCGGGGGAACACTGAAGCTTTCTTT
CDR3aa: CSASEGGRGNTEAFF

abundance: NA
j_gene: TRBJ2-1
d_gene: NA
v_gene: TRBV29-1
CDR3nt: TGCAGCGTTCCTCCCGGGACGTACGGCATAAGTGAGCAGTTCTTC
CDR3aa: CSVPPGTYGISEQFF

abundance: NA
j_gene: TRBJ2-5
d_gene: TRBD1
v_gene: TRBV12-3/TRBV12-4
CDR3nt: TGTGCCAGCAGTTTACGACAGGGGGAGACCCAGTACTTC
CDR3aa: CASSLRQGETQYF

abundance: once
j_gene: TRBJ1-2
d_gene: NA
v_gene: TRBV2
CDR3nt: TGTGCCAGCGGCCGGGGGGATGGCTACACCTTC
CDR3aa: CASGRGDGYTF

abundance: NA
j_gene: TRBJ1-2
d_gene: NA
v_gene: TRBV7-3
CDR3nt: TGTGCCAGCAGCTTAACTGCCTCTGAGGACTATGGCTACACCTTC
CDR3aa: CASSLTASEDYGYTF

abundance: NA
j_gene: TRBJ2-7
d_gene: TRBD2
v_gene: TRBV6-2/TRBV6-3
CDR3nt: TGTGCCAGCAGCGGCCGTCTAGCGGGGGGCTACGAGCAGTACTTC
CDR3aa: CASSGRLAGGYEQYF

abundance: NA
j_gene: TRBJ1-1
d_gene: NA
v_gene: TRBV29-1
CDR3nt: TGCAGCGCCGCGACCTCCAGAAACACTGAAGCTTTCTTT
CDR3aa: CSAATSRNTEAFF

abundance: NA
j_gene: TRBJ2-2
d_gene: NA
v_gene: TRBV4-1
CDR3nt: TGCGCCAGCAGAAGGGTCATCAACACCGGGGAGCTGTTTTTT
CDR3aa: CASRRVINTGELFF

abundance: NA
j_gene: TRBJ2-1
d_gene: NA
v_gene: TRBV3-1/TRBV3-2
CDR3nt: TGTGCCAGCAGCCCCGAACGCGGGACACCCTCCTACAATGAGCAGTTCTTC
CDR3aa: CASSPERGTPSYNEQFF

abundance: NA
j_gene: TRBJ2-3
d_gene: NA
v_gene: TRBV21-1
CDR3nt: TGTGCCAGCAGCAAACTGGAGACAGGCTCTACCACAGATACGCAGTATTTT
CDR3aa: CASSKLETGSTTDTQYF

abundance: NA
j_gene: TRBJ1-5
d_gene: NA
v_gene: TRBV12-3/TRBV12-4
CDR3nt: TGTGCCAGCAGTCAATCAGGTCAGCCCCAGCATTTT
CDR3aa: CASSQSGQPQHF

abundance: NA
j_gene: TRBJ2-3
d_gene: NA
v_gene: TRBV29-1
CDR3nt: TGCAGCGCCCGGGACGAAACAGATACGCAGTATTTT
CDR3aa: CSARDETDTQYF

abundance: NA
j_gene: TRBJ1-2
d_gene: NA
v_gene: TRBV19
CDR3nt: TGTGCCAGTAGTAATTCGGGTCAGTTCTATGGCTACACCTTC
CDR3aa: CASSNSGQFYGYTF

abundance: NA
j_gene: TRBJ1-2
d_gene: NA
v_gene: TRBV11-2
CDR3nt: TGTGCCAGCAGCTTAGGGGGGGGCCCGCTGGACTATGGCTACACCTTC
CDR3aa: CASSLGGGPLDYGYTF

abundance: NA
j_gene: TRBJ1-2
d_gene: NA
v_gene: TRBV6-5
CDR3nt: TGTGCCAGCAGTAACTCAGGGACTACTAAGGATGGCTACACCTTC
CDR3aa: CASSNSGTTKDGYTF

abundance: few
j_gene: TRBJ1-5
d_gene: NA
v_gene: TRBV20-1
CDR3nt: TGCAGTGCTAGGGAGCAGCCCCAGCATTTT
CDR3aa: CSAREQPQHF

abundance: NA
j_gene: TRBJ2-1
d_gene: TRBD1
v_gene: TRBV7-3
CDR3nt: TGTGCCAGCAGCGCTGGGACAGGGTTTCACAATGAGCAGTTCTTC
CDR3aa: CASSAGTGFHNEQFF

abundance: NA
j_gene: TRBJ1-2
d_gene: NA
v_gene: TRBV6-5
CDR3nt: TGTGCCAGCAGTTACGATGGGACAAGGACCAACTATGGCTACACCTTC
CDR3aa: CASSYDGTRTNYGYTF

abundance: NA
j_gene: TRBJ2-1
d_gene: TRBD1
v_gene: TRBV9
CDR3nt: TGTGCCAGCAGCGCAGACAGGGGTCCCTACAATGAGCAGTTCTTC
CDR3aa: CASSADRGPYNEQFF

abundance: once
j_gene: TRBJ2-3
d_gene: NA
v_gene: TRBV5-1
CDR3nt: TGCGCCAGCAGCTCCGTTTACACAGATACGCAGTATTTT
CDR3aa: CASSSVYTDTQYF

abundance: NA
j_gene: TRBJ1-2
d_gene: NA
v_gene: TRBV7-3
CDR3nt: TGTGCCAGCAGCTTAGTTCAGGGAGTGGGCGGCTACACCTTC
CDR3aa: CASSLVQGVGGYTF

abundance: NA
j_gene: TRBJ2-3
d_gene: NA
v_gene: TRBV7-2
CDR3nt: TGTGCCAGCAGCTTAGCGATGGTCACAGATACGCAGTATTTT
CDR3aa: CASSLAMVTDTQYF

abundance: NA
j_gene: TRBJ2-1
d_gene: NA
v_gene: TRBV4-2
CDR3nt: TGTGCCACAAGATCGGCGGGTTCCTACAATGAGCAGTTCTTC
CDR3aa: CATRSAGSYNEQFF

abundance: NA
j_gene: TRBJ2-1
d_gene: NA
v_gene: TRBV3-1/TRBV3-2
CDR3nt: TGTGCCAGCAGCCGTGGGGAGTGTGAGCAGTTCTTC
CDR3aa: CASSRGECEQFF

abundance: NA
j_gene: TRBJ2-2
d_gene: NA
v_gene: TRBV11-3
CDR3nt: TGTGCCAGCAGCTTAGGACAGACCTCGAACACCGGGGAGCTGTTTTTT
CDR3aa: CASSLGQTSNTGELFF

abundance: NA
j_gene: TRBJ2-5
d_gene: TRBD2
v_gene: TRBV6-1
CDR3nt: TGTGCCAGCAGTGTGACTAGCGGGGGGTATCAAGAGACCCAGTACTTC
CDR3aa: CASSVTSGGYQETQYF

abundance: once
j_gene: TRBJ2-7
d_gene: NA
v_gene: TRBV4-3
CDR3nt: TGCGCCAGCAGCCCGACTAAGTGGGGGGTGCAGTACTTC
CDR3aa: CASSPTKWGVQYF

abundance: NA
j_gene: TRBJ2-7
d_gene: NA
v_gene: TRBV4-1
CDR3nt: TGCGCCAGCAGCCCTAGGGACATAGGTGCCGGGCAGTACTTC
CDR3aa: CASSPRDIGAGQYF

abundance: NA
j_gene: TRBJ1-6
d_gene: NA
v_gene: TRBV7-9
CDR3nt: TGTGCCAGCAGCTCTGATCAGGGGATGGATTCACCCCTCCACTTT
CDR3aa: CASSSDQGMDSPLHF